This TCR beta chain originates from a study of regulatory T cells in long-lasting Graves disease (dated by TCRdb to the early 2020s). Background on the whole study: Patients with newly diagnosed Graves' disease had been on antithyroid drugs for under 3 months. This study used TCR sequencing and RNA sequencing of peripheral blood to compare persistent Graves' disease patients against newly diagnosed Graves' disease patients. The study was conducted in China and was registered as a clinical trial. A total of 33 samples were covered by TCR sequencing, comprising around 13 persistent and approximately 20 newly diagnosed Graves' disease patients. The full study reports these points: Preferential use of TRBV28, TRBJ1-2 and TRBJ2-5 was observed in persistent disease, whereas TRBV20-1 and TRBJ2-1 were favored in newly diagnosed disease. Peripheral blood alone was examined, since thyroid tissue, which constituted the primary lesion, could not be accessed. Persistent patients shared more public clonotypes among themselves (under 3,000) than newly diagnosed patients did (about 970). Lower TCR Shannon entropy and fewer highly expanded clones were observed in persistent Graves' disease patients than in newly diagnosed patients, which suggested clonal expansion. The authors noted that the small sample size was a limitation that may lower accuracy. Sequencing and analysis were restricted to the TCR beta chain.

This clonotype was observed a few times. Its antigen specificity is not known. Base qualities are not at hand, and no much larger clone is one base apart. The CDR3 has 16 amino acids, counting the end cysteine and phenylalanine. The entry retains the CDR3 DNA only, 48 bases that are in frame from base 1. The germline V gene sets CDR1 to SGHVS and CDR2 to FNYEAQ. A distance of 19 bases separates the germline ends of V and J, which lose 5 bases and 6 bases respectively. Libraries were made using multiplex PCR. The instrument given in TCRdb is Illumina HiSeq 4000. iRepertoire HTBI primers and Arm-PCR amplification of CDR3 regions were used to construct TCR beta libraries. Gel purification was performed on PCR products prior to sequencing. Under the source paper's analysis protocol: A total of some 65 TRBV and some 15 TRBJ segments were identified across samples and were used for gene usage analysis of CDR3 amino acid clonotypes. COPE and FqMerger were used to merge the filtered high-quality paired reads into contigs. Contigs were aligned with BLAST to IMGT TRBV, TRBD and TRBJ reference genes, and CDR3 was defined per IMGT. Highly expanded clones were defined as clonotypes with a frequency above 0.1%. Shannon entropy was used to measure repertoire diversity, and the Gini coefficient was used to measure V-J evenness. A clonotype found in more than one individual was treated as public. The public reads were quality trimmed at Q25 with fastp and then assembled into clones with MiXCR by TCRdb, keeping productive beta chains. Each entry merges the rows of one CDR3 protein and shows their most common DNA and genes. TCRdb's processing, not the study's, gives the V and J calls here. This sample gives roughly 350,000 distinct CDR3 sequences in total; 15% to 20% of them show up just once. The ten largest clones add up to about 19% of the sample.

What this sample's time point label stands for: newly diagnosed GD, antithyroid drugs for less than 3 months. For both TCR sequencing and RNA sequencing, RNA was extracted from PBMCs using TRIzol. Graves' disease was diagnosed according to American Thyroid Association guidelines. Patients for the study were recruited at an endocrinology department in Xi'an, China. From each patient, about 8.9 milliliters of peripheral blood was collected into an EDTA anticoagulant tube. Ficoll Paque Plus density gradient separation was used to isolate PBMCs, and no additional T cell sorting was done. RNA quality was checked with an Agilent 2100 Bioanalyzer and agarose gel, and concentration with a NanoDrop 2000. The data also belong to a second study, concerning T cells in Graves' hyperthyroidism and ophthalmopathy. Taken from the second paper: Stable Graves' hyperthyroidism was defined as the absence of progression to ophthalmopathy over 18 months of follow-up. Hyperthyroidism patients were aged 18 to 65 years and newly diagnosed, with disease duration of less than 2 months. Any patient with an uncontrolled infection, another autoimmune disease, pregnancy or lactation was excluded. Diagnoses were based on clinical symptoms, serum thyroxine and TRAb, thyroid ultrasound and orbital computed tomography. A first-round RT-PCR of the TCR CDR3 used the HTBI primer set with the Qiagen OneStep RT-PCR kit. Most expanded thyroid clonotypes (frequency above 0.001) were also found in blood, which suggests that blood repertoires may mirror thyroid immune responses. A model built on a 13 V-J signature distinguished ophthalmopathy from stable hyperthyroidism, reaching roughly 88% sensitivity and about 81% specificity in cross-validation and 80%/75% in testing. In validation, progression to ophthalmopathy was predicted by the model with 70.59% sensitivity and about 72% specificity, a median of 6.5 months before onset. To identify distinguishing TCR V-J signatures, a discovery cohort of about a hundred patients was used, comprising 40 to 45 with Graves' ophthalmopathy and about 59 with stable Graves' hyperthyroidism. Prospective prediction of ophthalmopathy was tested in an independent validation cohort consisting of some 20 hyperthyroidism patients and over 15 patients who later progressed to ophthalmopathy. The approximately 100 discovery patients were divided at random into training and test sets in a 7:3 ratio. In addition, the study compared T-cell repertoires in thyroid tissue and in blood from roughly six Graves' hyperthyroidism patients. Once sampling was done, hyperthyroidism patients were given methimazole at a starting dose of 30 mg daily, whereas ophthalmopathy patients were given high-dose intravenous methylprednisolone. The libraries were constructed in a second round of multiplex PCR and then size-selected and purified. Sequencing of the libraries was done on an Illumina HiSeq2000 using paired-end 100 bp reads. SOAPnuke was used to process the raw data, with reads discarded if the reads contained adapters or uncalled bases, had a mean Phred below 15, or lacked an exact constant-primer or identifier match. COPE v1.2.5 was used to merge the high-quality paired reads, and each unique nucleotide sequence was defined as a clonotype. MiTCR v1.1 was used to align clonotypes to the IMGT TRBV, TRBD and TRBJ reference segments. The analysis included only V-J combinations with a frequency above 0.0001, which together covered over 98% of the repertoires. The TCS score was defined as F50 (clonal expansion) divided by E x V (chaos), with BLOSUM62-based TCRdist calculated between CDR3 peptides within each V-J. Welch's t-statistics and random forest reduced around 550 V-J features to 13, which were used in a naive Bayes classifier (R e1071). Sample size was not statistically predetermined, and blinding of investigators to group allocation was not performed. TCR Vbeta CDR3 sequencing of roughly 140 peripheral blood samples (fewer than 45 ophthalmopathy, about 75 hyperthyroidism and approximately 17 progressor patients) is reported in the paper.

This chain is built from TRBV7-6 and TRBJ2-2, and the D gene may be TRBD2, 6 bases matching. This TCR derives from a woman under 30 with Graves disease. Donor details come from another sample of the same person, matched by shared clones. The specimen comprised peripheral blood mononuclear cells (PBMCs), sampled at new diagnosis, from a patient treated with antithyroid drugs. The DNA is TGTGCCAGCAGCCTCAATGGAGGGCAGTCCGCCGGGGAGCTGTTTTTT. Its protein is CASSLNGGQSAGELFF.